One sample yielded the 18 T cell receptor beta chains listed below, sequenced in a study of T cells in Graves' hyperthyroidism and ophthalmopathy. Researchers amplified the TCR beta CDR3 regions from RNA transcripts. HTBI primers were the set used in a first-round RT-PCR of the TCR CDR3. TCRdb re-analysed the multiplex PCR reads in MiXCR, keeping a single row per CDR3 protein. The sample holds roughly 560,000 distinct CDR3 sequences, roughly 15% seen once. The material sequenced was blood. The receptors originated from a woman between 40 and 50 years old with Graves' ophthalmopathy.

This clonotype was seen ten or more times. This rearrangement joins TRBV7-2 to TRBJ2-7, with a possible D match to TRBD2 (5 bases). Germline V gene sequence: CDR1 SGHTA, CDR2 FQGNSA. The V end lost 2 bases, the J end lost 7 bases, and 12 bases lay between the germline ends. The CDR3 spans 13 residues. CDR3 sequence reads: CASSLSSVAEQYF. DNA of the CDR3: TGTGCCAGCAGCTTATCCAGCGTAGCGGAGCAGTACTTC.

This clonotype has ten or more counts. The CDR3, as DNA: TGTGCCAGCAGTTTCAAGGGTTCCTTATACGAGCAGTACTTC. This gives the protein CASSFKGSLYEQYF. J is TRBJ2-7 and V is TRBV12-3 or TRBV12-4, with no clear D. V gave up 3 bases and J gave up 4 bases, with 13 bases separating them. The CDR3 loop spans 14 amino acids.

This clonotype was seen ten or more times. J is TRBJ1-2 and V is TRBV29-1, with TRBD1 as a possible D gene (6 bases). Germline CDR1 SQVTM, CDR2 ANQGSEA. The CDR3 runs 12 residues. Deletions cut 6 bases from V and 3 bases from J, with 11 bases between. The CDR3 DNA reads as TGCAGCGTGGTACAGGGTCACTATGGCTACACCTTC. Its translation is CSVVQGHYGYTF.

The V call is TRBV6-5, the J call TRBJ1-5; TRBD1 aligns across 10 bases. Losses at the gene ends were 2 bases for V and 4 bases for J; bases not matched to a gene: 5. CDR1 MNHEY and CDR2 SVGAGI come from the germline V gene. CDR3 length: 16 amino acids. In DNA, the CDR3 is TGTGCCAGCAGTTACCTGGGACAGGGGCAAAATCAGCCCCAGCATTTT. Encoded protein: CASSYLGQGQNQPQHF.

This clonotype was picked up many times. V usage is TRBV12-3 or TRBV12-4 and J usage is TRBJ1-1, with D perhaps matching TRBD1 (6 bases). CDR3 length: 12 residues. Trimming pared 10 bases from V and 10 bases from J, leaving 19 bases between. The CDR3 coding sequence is TGTGCCACCTTTGGGGGGGGCGGCGGAGCTTTCTTT. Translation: CATFGGGGGAFF.

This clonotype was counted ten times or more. CDR3: CSARVPSGRYHEQYF. The DNA of the CDR3 is TGCAGTGCTAGAGTCCCTAGCGGGAGATACCACGAGCAGTACTTC. This sequence joins TRBV20-1 and TRBJ2-7, with 10 bases fitting TRBD2. Germline CDR1 is DFQATT and CDR2 is SNEGSKA (reference sequence). There are 15 residues in the CDR3. Trimming at V came to 1 base and at J to 5 bases, leaving 8 bases not matched to a gene.

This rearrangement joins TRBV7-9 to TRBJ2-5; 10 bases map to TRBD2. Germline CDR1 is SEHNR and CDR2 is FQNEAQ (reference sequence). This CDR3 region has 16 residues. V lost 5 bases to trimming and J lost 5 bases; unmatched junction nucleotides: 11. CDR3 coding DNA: TGTGCCAGCAGCCCAGGATCTAGCGGGAGTTATGAGACCCAGTACTTC. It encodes CASSPGSSGSYETQYF.

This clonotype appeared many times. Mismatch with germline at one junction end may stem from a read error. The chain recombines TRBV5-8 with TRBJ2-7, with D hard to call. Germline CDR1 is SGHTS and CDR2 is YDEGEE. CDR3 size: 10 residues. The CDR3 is CASSFRDHNF. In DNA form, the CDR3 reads TGTGCCAGCAGCTTTAGAGACCATAACTTC.

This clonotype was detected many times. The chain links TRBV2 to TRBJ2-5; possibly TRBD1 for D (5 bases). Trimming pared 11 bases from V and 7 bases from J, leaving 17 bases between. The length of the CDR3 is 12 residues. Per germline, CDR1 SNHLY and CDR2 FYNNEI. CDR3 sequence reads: CARQTDHLTQYF. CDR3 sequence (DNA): TGTGCCCGACAGACCGATCACCTGACCCAGTACTTC.

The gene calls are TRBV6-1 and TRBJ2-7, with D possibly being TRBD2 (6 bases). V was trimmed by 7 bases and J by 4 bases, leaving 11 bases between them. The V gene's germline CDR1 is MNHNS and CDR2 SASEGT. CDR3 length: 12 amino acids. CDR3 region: CASTDGGYEQYF. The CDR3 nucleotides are TGTGCCAGCACTGATGGGGGGTACGAGCAGTACTTC.

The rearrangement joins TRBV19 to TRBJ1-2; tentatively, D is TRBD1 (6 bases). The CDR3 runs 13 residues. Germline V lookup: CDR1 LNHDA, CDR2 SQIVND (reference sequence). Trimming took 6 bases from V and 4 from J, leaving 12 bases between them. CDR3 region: CASRGGLTYGYTF. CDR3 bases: TGTGCCAGTAGGGGGGGCCTGACCTATGGCTACACCTTC.

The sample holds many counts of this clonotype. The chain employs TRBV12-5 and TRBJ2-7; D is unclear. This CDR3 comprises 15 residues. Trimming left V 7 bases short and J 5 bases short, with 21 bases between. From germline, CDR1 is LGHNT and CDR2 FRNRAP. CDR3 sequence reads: CASALSPGVSHEQYF. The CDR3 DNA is TGTGCTAGTGCACTCTCGCCGGGTGTTTCGCACGAGCAGTACTTC.

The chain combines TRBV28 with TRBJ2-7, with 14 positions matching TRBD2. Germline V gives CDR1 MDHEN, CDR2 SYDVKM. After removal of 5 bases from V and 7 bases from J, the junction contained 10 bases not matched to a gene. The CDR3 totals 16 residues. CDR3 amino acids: CASSAHGTSGSREQYF. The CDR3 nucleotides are TGTGCCAGCAGTGCCCATGGGACTAGCGGGAGCCGAGAGCAGTACTTC.

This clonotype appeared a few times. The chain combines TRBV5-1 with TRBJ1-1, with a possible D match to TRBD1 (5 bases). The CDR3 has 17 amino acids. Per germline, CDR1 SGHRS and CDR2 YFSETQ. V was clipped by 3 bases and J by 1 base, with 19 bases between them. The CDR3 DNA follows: TGCGCCAGCAGCTCCCCCCTAACCCAGGGACCGAACACTGAAGCTTTCTTT. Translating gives CASSSPLTQGPNTEAFF.

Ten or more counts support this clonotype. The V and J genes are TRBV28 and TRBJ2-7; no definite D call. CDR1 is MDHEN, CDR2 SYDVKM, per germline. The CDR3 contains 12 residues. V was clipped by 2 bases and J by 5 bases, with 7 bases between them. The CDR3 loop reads CASSLGWNEQYF. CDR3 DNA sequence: TGTGCCAGCAGTTTAGGGTGGAACGAGCAGTACTTC. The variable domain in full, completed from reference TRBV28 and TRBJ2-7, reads DVKVTQSSRYLVKRTGEKVFLECVQDMDHENMFWYRQDPGLGLRLIYFSYDVKMKEKGDIPEGYSVSREKKERFSLILESASTNQTSMYLCASSLGWNEQYFGPGTRLTVT.

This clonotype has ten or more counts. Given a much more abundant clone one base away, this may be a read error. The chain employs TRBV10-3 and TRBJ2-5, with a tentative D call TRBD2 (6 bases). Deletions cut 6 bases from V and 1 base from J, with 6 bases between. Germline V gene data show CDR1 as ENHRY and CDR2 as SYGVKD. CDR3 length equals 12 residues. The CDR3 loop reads CAIRGGQETQYF. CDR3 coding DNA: TGTGCCATCAGGGGAGGCCAAGAGACCCAGTACTTC.

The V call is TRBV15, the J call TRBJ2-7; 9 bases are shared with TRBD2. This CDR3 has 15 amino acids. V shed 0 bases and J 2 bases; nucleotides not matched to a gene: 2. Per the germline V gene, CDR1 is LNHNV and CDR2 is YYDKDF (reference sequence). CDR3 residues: CATSRDSGSPYEQYF. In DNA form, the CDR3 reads TGTGCCACCAGCAGAGATAGCGGGAGTCCCTACGAGCAGTACTTC.

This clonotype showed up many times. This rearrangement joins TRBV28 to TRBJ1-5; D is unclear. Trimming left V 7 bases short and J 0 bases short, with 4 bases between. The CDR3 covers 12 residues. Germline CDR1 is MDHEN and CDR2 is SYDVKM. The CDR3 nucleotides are TGTGCCAGCAAAGATAGCAATCAGCCCCAGCATTTT. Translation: CASKDSNQPQHF. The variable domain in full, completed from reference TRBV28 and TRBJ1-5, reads DVKVTQSSRYLVKRTGEKVFLECVQDMDHENMFWYRQDPGLGLRLIYFSYDVKMKEKGDIPEGYSVSREKKERFSLILESASTNQTSMYLCASKDSNQPQHFGDGTRLSIL.